Below, 28 T cell receptor beta chains from the same sample are listed, as sequenced in a study of OX40 agonist ivuxolimab in advanced cancers. Repertoires were generated with immunoSEQ multiplex PCR, while TCRdb's copy carries only in-frame clones and drops some. The table lists tens of thousands of clones, 88% of them singletons, with under 10% in the top ten. This specimen consisted of CD4+ or CD8+ T cells sorted from blood, obtained in a trial of the OX40 agonist ivuxolimab. The receptors originated from an adult with an advanced solid tumor such as melanoma, head and neck, liver or kidney cancer.

The V call is TRBV5-1, the J call TRBJ1-1; D not certain. CDR3 length: 13 amino acids. V was trimmed by 2 bases and J by 7 bases, leaving 12 bases between them. The V gene's germline CDR1 is SGHRS and CDR2 YFSETQ. This CDR3 reads CASSFEGYSEAFF. The DNA of the CDR3 is TGCGCCAGCAGCTTCGAAGGGTATAGTGAAGCTTTCTTT.

Only a few counts were recorded for this clone. The chain links TRBV7-2 to TRBJ2-1, with 7 bases that match TRBD1. Trimming at V came to 5 bases and at J to 12 bases, leaving 4 bases not matched to a gene. The germline V gene has CDR1 SGHTA and CDR2 FQGNSA. This CDR3 comprises 11 residues. For the CDR3, the DNA is TGTGCCAGCAGCCAGAGACAGGGGCAGTTCTTC. Its protein product is CASSQRQGQFF.

The V gene is TRBV6-6, the J gene TRBJ1-5, with D possibly matching TRBD1 (6 bases). V lost 7 bases to trimming and J lost 9 bases, with 13 bases between them. The germline V gene encodes CDR1 MNHNY and CDR2 SVGAGI (reference sequence). This CDR3 is 12 amino acids long. The CDR3 loop reads CASTGGGGPQHF. DNA of the CDR3: TGTGCCAGCACCGGGGGGGGCGGGCCCCAGCATTTT.

V gene TRBV29-1 combines with J gene TRBJ1-2; 11 bases align to TRBD1. The junction had 6 bases not matched to a gene; V was cut back by 7 bases and J by 8 bases. The germline gives CDR1 SQVTM, CDR2 ANQGSEA. CDR3 length: 12 residues. CDR3 residues: CSGGQGALGYTF. CDR3 in DNA: TGCAGCGGTGGACAGGGGGCCTTAGGCTACACCTTC.

The chain links TRBV11-2 to TRBJ2-3; 8 nucleotides align to TRBD2. Germline loops: CDR1 SGHAT, CDR2 FQNNGV. This CDR3 comprises 14 residues. Trimming took 7 bases from V and 4 from J; bases not matched to a gene: 7. CDR3 in DNA: TGTGCCAGCATGAGCGGGAGACATGCAGATACGCAGTATTTT. Its translation is CASMSGRHADTQYF. Full variable domain (missing parts from reference TRBV11-2 and TRBJ2-3): EAGVAQSPRYKIIEKRQSVAFWCNPISGHATLYWYQQILGQGPKLLIQFQNNGVVDDSQLPKDRFSAERLKGVDSTLKIQPAKLEDSAVYLCASMSGRHADTQYFGPGTRLTVL.

This clone is judged medium-sized. The rearrangement uses TRBV2 and TRBJ2-3; tentative D call: TRBD1 (5 bases). Trimming removed 6 bases from V and 3 bases from J, with 16 bases in between. CDR1 is SNHLY and CDR2 is FYNNEI in the germline V gene. The CDR3 is made up of 15 amino acids. The CDR3 sequence is CASSFEAGLTDTQYF. As DNA, the CDR3 is TGTGCCAGCAGCTTCGAGGCAGGGTTGACAGATACGCAGTATTTT.

This clone was picked up one time. The same CDR3 also results from other DNA sequences found in this sample. The chain couples TRBV2 to TRBJ2-5, with D hard to call. CDR1 is SNHLY, CDR2 FYNNEI, per germline. The CDR3 sequence is 12 residues long. V lost 1 base to trimming and J lost 3 bases, with 3 bases between them. Here the CDR3 reads CASSEVEETQYF. For the CDR3, the DNA is TGTGCCAGCAGTGAAGTGGAAGAGACCCAGTACTTC.

In the case of this clone: Other DNA sequences from this sample encode an identical CDR3 as well. This chain joins TRBV7-2 and TRBJ1-1; D gene uncertain. CDR1 and CDR2 (germline): SGHTA, FQGNSA. Trimming removed 5 bases from V and 4 bases from J, with 14 bases in between. This CDR3 comprises 14 residues. DNA for the CDR3: TGTGCCAGCAGCCGAGGCGGGTTGGGCACTGAAGCTTTCTTT. As protein: CASSRGGLGTEAFF.

This clone has just one count. The chain employs TRBV9 and TRBJ1-1, with 7 positions matching TRBD1. V lost 3 bases and J lost 1; bases outside the gene matches: 6. The CDR3 contains 15 residues. Germline-derived CDR1 and CDR2 are SGDLS and YYNGEE. The CDR3 DNA reads TGTGCCAGCAGCGAGGGAGGGGGCAGGAACACTGAAGCTTTCTTT. As protein: CASSEGGGRNTEAFF.

The CDR3: CASAYKGEQYF. The CDR3 DNA is TGTGCCAGCGCTTATAAGGGCGAGCAGTACTTC. This chain uses TRBV6-5 with TRBJ2-7; D not resolved. V lost 8 bases, J lost 6 bases, and 11 bases lay in between. The CDR3 extends over 11 amino acids. Germline V gene sequence: CDR1 MNHEY, CDR2 SVGAGI.

The chain recombines TRBV5-1 with TRBJ2-2, with 7 positions matching TRBD1. Per the germline V gene, CDR1 is SGHRS and CDR2 is YFSETQ. The V gene end was trimmed by 3 bases and the J gene end by 2 bases; junction bases not matched to a gene: 4. This CDR3 contains 15 residues. As DNA, the CDR3 is TGCGCCAGCAGCTGGTGGGACAGAAACACCGGGGAGCTGTTTTTT. It is translated as CASSWWDRNTGELFF.

The rearrangement uses TRBV5-6 and TRBJ2-1, with D possibly TRBD2 on 6 matching bases. V was cut by 4 bases and J by 3 bases, with 17 bases left in between. CDR1 and CDR2 (germline): SGHDT, YYEEEE. The CDR3 covers 16 residues. The CDR3 region has the DNA TGTGCCAGCAGCCGGGACTTCGATTTGGGCTACAATGAGCAGTTCTTC. Translation: CASSRDFDLGYNEQFF.

The chain recombines TRBV5-1 with TRBJ1-1; D gene ambiguous. The CDR3 consists of 15 residues. Germline V gives CDR1 SGHRS, CDR2 YFSETQ. Trimming shortened V by 0 bases and J by 7 bases, and 16 bases separated the two germline ends. The CDR3 nucleotides are TGCGCCAGCAGCTTGGAGGCCGCAGTCGTCGGTGAAGCTTTCTTT. Protein product: CASSLEAAVVGEAFF.

The V and J genes are TRBV5-1 and TRBJ2-7; the match to TRBD2 covers 7 bases. V gave up 0 bases and J gave up 3 bases; unmatched junction bases: 6. This CDR3 contains 15 residues. Germline V gene lookup returns CDR1 SGHRS and CDR2 YFSETQ. CDR3 in amino acids: CASSLGLADYYEQYF. The CDR3 nucleotides are TGCGCCAGCAGCTTGGGGCTAGCGGACTACTACGAGCAGTACTTC.

This clone was found a few times. This rearrangement joins TRBV28 to TRBJ1-1; 8 nucleotides match TRBD1. The germline V gene encodes CDR1 MDHEN and CDR2 SYDVKM. This CDR3 has 13 amino acids. V lost 7 bases and J lost 11; bases outside the gene matches: 12. The CDR3 sequence: CASTISGQGYAFF. In nucleotides, the CDR3 is TGTGCCAGCACCATATCAGGACAGGGTTACGCTTTCTTT.

The CDR3 nucleotides are TGTGCCAGCTCACCCAGGTCTAGCGGGAGTCGGGAGACCCAGTACTTC. Its protein product is CASSPRSSGSRETQYF. This chain uses TRBV18 with TRBJ2-5; 10 bases fit TRBD2. Germline V gene sequence: CDR1 KGHSH, CDR2 LQKENI. The J segment lost 5 bases and the V segment lost 3 bases, leaving 9 bases of the junction unmatched. The CDR3 contains 16 residues. The entire variable domain, with the rest obtained from reference TRBV18 and TRBJ2-5, is as follows: NAGVMQNPRHLVRRRGQEARLRCSPMKGHSHVYWYRQLPEEGLKFMVYLQKENIIDESGMPKERFSAEFPKEGPSILRIQQVVRGDSAAYFCASSPRSSGSRETQYFGPGTRLLVL.

V and J are TRBV28 and TRBJ2-7, with a possible D match to TRBD2 (6 bases). V was clipped by 6 bases and J by 2 bases, with 8 bases between them. The CDR3 runs to 12 residues. Germline values: CDR1 MDHEN, CDR2 SYDVKM. The CDR3 region is CASSGSTYEQYF. The DNA of the CDR3 is TGTGCCAGCAGCGGGAGTACCTACGAGCAGTACTTC.

The chain recombines TRBV27 with TRBJ2-3; D gene unclear. This CDR3 is built from 15 residues. V gave up 2 bases and J gave up 0 bases, with 9 bases separating them. CDR1 MNHEY and CDR2 SMNVEV come from the germline V gene (reference sequence). The CDR3 nucleotides read TGTGCCAGCAGTTTAAGACCGCTGAGCACAGATACGCAGTATTTT. It codes for CASSLRPLSTDTQYF.

This clone was observed a single time. This sequence joins TRBV4-1 and TRBJ2-2, with a possible D match to TRBD2 (5 bases). The V and J ends lost 5 bases and 8 bases respectively, with 9 bases between them. The CDR3 consists of 12 residues. Germline lookup yields CDR1 MGHRA and CDR2 YSYEKL. The chain's CDR3 is CASSAPGGELFF. In DNA, the CDR3 is TGCGCCAGCAGCGCCCCGGGGGGGGAGCTGTTTTTT.

The chain is built from TRBV7-9 and TRBJ2-1, with 9 bases that match TRBD2. Germline-derived CDR1 and CDR2 are SEHNR and FQNEAQ (reference sequence). Trimming at V came to 5 bases and at J to 7 bases, leaving 12 bases not matched to a gene. The CDR3 is made up of 16 amino acids. CDR3 sequence (DNA): TGTGCCAGCAGCCCTTATGGGGGGCTAGCGGGAAATGAGCAGTTCTTC. As protein: CASSPYGGLAGNEQFF.

The rearrangement joins TRBV10-1 to TRBJ2-5; 8 bases are a match to TRBD2. The CDR3 is 16 residues long. Germline loops: CDR1 WNHNN, CDR2 SYGVQD (reference sequence). V shed 1 base and J 0 bases; nucleotides not matched to a gene: 4. CDR3: CASSELGSGNQETQYF. The CDR3 bases are TGCGCCAGCAGTGAGTTAGGTAGCGGGAACCAAGAGACCCAGTACTTC.

This chain links TRBV27 with TRBJ2-7; 9 nucleotides agree with TRBD2. The CDR3 sequence is 14 residues long. Germline lookup yields CDR1 MNHEY and CDR2 SMNVEV (reference sequence). With V trimmed by 5 bases and J by 6 bases, 8 bases remained unmatched. The CDR3, as DNA: TGTGCCAGCAGTCGGACGGGACTAGCTCGCGAGCAGTACTTC. This encodes CASSRTGLAREQYF.

The rearrangement uses TRBV11-2 and TRBJ1-3, with D perhaps matching TRBD1 (6 bases). CDR1 and CDR2 (germline): SGHAT, FQNNGV. This CDR3 is built from 13 residues. The V gene lost 5 bases and the J gene lost 5 bases, with 10 bases spanning the gap. CDR3 region: CASSPGDRNTIYF. DNA of the CDR3: TGTGCCAGCAGCCCCGGGGACAGAAACACCATATATTTT.

The chain joins TRBV19 to TRBJ1-3; D possibly corresponds to TRBD1 (5 bases). The germline CDR1 and CDR2 sequences are LNHDA and SQIVND (reference sequence). Trimming took off 4 bases at V and 0 bases at J, with 13 bases between the two ends. The CDR3 contains 16 residues. The CDR3 reads CASSTLDSPSGNTIYF. For the CDR3, the DNA is TGTGCCAGTAGTACCCTCGACAGCCCCTCTGGAAACACCATATATTTT.

The gene calls are TRBV20-1 and TRBJ1-2, with D uncertain. V lost 2 bases, J lost 7 bases, and 8 bases lay in between. Germline V gene data show CDR1 as DFQATT and CDR2 as SNEGSKA (reference sequence). The CDR3 has 11 amino acids. The CDR3 nucleotides are TGCAGTGCTAGAAGTCTTCGTGGCTACACCTTC. Translation gives CSARSLRGYTF.

The CDR3 protein is CASSGGLAGGLMKTQYF. CDR3 nucleotide sequence: TGTGCCAGCAGTGGGGGACTAGCGGGAGGGCTGATGAAGACCCAGTACTTC. The genes are TRBV2 and TRBJ2-5, with 16 bases lining up with TRBD2. From germline, CDR1 is SNHLY and CDR2 FYNNEI. This CDR3 spans 17 amino acids. With V trimmed by 4 bases and J by 6 bases, 8 bases remained unmatched.

The V gene is TRBV28, the J gene TRBJ2-7; D is tentatively TRBD1 or TRBD2 (5 bases each). The germline V gene encodes CDR1 MDHEN and CDR2 SYDVKM. CDR3 size: 14 residues. V was pared by 2 bases and J by 6 bases, with 14 bases between. The CDR3 DNA is TGTGCCAGCAGTTTAGGGTTGGGGGAACGCGAGCAGTACTTC. Amino acids: CASSLGLGEREQYF.

The chain carries TRBV5-5 and TRBJ1-1; D not certain. CDR1 is SGHKS, CDR2 YYEKEE, per germline (reference sequence). The CDR3 extends over 14 amino acids. Trimming stripped 1 base from V and 0 bases from J, with 7 bases between. The CDR3: CASSLRHMNTEAFF. CDR3 DNA: TGTGCCAGCAGCTTGAGGCATATGAACACTGAAGCTTTCTTT.